This entry lists 5 T cell receptor beta chains sequenced from one sample in a study of vaccination effects on CD4 cells after COVID-19. Antigen-specific CD4+ T cells were first expanded with viral peptide pools by the ViraFEST assay and only then sequenced. Isolation of CD4+ T cells took place after 10 to 11 days of culture. Between March and December 2020, the person had a SARS-CoV-2 infection that PCR confirmed. Antigens for these TCRs are unknown. Method: immunoSEQ multiplex PCR; TCRdb's copy keeps in-frame clones and lacks some. The sample holds roughly 27,000 clones, around 79% seen once. Sequencing was performed on CD4+ T cells from PBMCs cultured with HCoV-NL63 spike peptides, taken before COVID-19 vaccination. These receptors all come from a human donor who had a prior SARS-CoV-2 infection.

The rearrangement joins TRBV4-2 to TRBJ1-6; D call uncertain. The V end was cut by 0 bases, the J end by 8 bases, with 8 bases between. This CDR3 region has 14 residues. Germline V gene data show CDR1 as LGHNA and CDR2 as YNFKEQ. The CDR3 region has the DNA TGTGCCAGCAGCCAAGATGGTCGAGATTCACCCCTCCACTTT. The encoded protein is CASSQDGRDSPLHF.

The chain links TRBV5-5 to TRBJ2-2, with a tentative D call TRBD1 (6 bases). CDR1 and CDR2 (germline): SGHKS, YYEKEE (reference sequence). Trimming took 1 base from V and 1 from J, leaving 8 bases between them. The CDR3 covers 15 residues. Written as DNA, the CDR3 is TGTGCCAGCAGCTTGAGGACAGAGAACACCGGGGAGCTGTTTTTT. This gives the protein CASSLRTENTGELFF.

This clone showed up just once. The chain links TRBV2 to TRBJ2-5, with unresolved D. The germline gives CDR1 SNHLY, CDR2 FYNNEI. The CDR3 consists of 14 residues. The ends were cut back, 2 bases at V and 0 bases at J, with 7 bases in the middle. The CDR3 DNA follows: TGTGCCAGCAGTGAATTGACCGACCAAGAGACCCAGTACTTC. It is translated as CASSELTDQETQYF. Complete variable domain (other parts from reference TRBV2 and TRBJ2-5): EPEVTQTPSHQVTQMGQEVILRCVPISNHLYFYWYRQILGQKVEFLVSFYNNEISEKSEIFDDQFSVERPDGSNFTLKIRSTKLEDSAMYFCASSELTDQETQYFGPGTRLLVL.

The chain uses TRBV29-1 and TRBJ2-3, with D perhaps TRBD2 (6 bases). The germline V and J ends were trimmed by 3 bases and 1 base, with 11 bases remaining between them. CDR3 size: 14 residues. CDR1 is SQVTM, CDR2 ANQGSEA, per germline. CDR3 sequence reads: CSVETGEGTDTQYF. In DNA, the CDR3 is TGCAGCGTTGAGACGGGAGAGGGCACAGATACGCAGTATTTT.

The chain employs TRBV6-6 and TRBJ2-1, with 8 bases that match TRBD2. The junction had 11 bases not matched to a gene; V was cut back by 5 bases and J by 2 bases. Germline CDR1 reads MNHNY; CDR2 reads SVGAGI (reference sequence). The CDR3 is made up of 17 amino acids. CDR3 sequence: CASSPHSAGVAYNEQFF. The CDR3 DNA sequence: TGTGCCAGCAGTCCCCACTCAGCGGGAGTGGCCTACAATGAGCAGTTCTTC.